The 6 T cell receptor beta chains below all came from one sample that was sequenced in a study of blood T cell repertoires in COVID-19. This table comes from immunoSEQ multiplex PCR, and its TCRdb copy is limited to in-frame clones, with some not included. The table includes a few hundred thousand clones, 80% to 90% detected once. Sequencing was done on a sample of peripheral blood. These receptor sequences come from a man aged 18 to 30 with COVID-19, enrolled during active disease.

This clone was observed a few times. The CDR3 region is CASSLGIAGGQGAQYF. In DNA, the CDR3 is TGTGCCAGCAGCTTAGGGATAGCGGGGGGTCAAGGGGCCCAGTACTTC. V and J are TRBV11-2 and TRBJ2-5, with 10 bases matching TRBD2. CDR3 length equals 16 residues. Germline V gene data show CDR1 as SGHAT and CDR2 as FQNNGV. V lost 1 base and J lost 9; bases outside the gene matches: 11.

The V call is TRBV29-1, the J call TRBJ2-2, with TRBD2 identical over 7 bases. The CDR3 is made up of 15 amino acids. The V and J ends lost 1 base and 4 bases, in that order; junction bases with no gene match: 6. Germline loops: CDR1 SQVTM, CDR2 ANQGSEA. The CDR3 here is CSVEGTSGPTGELFF. The CDR3 DNA reads TGCAGCGTTGAAGGGACTAGTGGTCCCACCGGGGAGCTGTTTTTT.

The CDR3 spells CASSYPGLPNEQFF. CDR3 sequence (DNA): TGTGCCAGCAGTTACCCGGGACTACCAAATGAGCAGTTCTTC. The chain couples TRBV6-5 to TRBJ2-1, with 7 bases that match TRBD2. CDR3 size: 14 residues. The ends lost 2 bases at V and 7 bases at J; junction bases unmatched: 5. Per the germline V gene, CDR1 is MNHEY and CDR2 is SVGAGI.

This sequence joins TRBV27 and TRBJ1-4; 10 bases agree with TRBD1. This CDR3 spans 15 amino acids. V gave up 4 bases and J gave up 8 bases; unmatched junction bases: 7. Per germline, CDR1 MNHEY and CDR2 SMNVEV (reference sequence). The CDR3 is CASSSRQGAREKLFF. CDR3 bases: TGTGCCAGCAGTTCCAGACAGGGGGCGAGAGAAAAACTGTTTTTT.

The genes are TRBV7-2 and TRBJ2-2; D is perhaps TRBD1 (5 bases). Germline V gene data show CDR1 as SGHTA and CDR2 as FQGNSA. Trimming took off 3 bases at V and 4 bases at J, with 9 bases between the two ends. The CDR3 is 14 residues long. This CDR3 is CASSFKGATGELFF. The CDR3 DNA is TGTGCCAGCAGCTTTAAAGGGGCCACCGGGGAGCTGTTTTTT. Looking up the rest from reference TRBV7-2 and TRBJ2-2 gives the full variable domain: GAGVSQSPSNKVTEKGKDVELRCDPISGHTALYWYRQSLGQGLEFLIYFQGNSAPDKSGLPSDRFSAERTGGSVSTLTIQRTQQEDSAVYLCASSFKGATGELFFGEGSRLTVL.

The chain uses TRBV11-2 and TRBJ2-1; 8 bases are shared with TRBD2. V dropped 5 bases and J dropped 9; count of bases not matched to a gene: 9. This CDR3 region has 14 residues. From germline, CDR1 is SGHAT and CDR2 FQNNGV. CDR3 DNA: TGTGCCAGCAGCCACAGACAAAGCGGGGGTGAGCAGTTCTTC. This encodes CASSHRQSGGEQFF.